The sample holds a few counts of the clone carrying this T cell receptor (beta chain). Its antigen is currently unknown. CDR3 length: 13 amino acids. Germline CDR1 reads MNHEY; CDR2 reads SVGEGT. Trimming pared 2 bases from V and 5 bases from J, leaving 7 bases between. Using its own MiXCR run on the 5' RACE reads, TCRdb lists one record per CDR3 protein. The profile shows more than 400,000 distinct CDR3 sequences, approximately 14% of them singletons. This record comes from a study of identical twins. General study findings and limits: A lower insertion count was a feature of abundant cord blood beta clonotypes, with no such feature in memory repertoires.

The same data also went into a second study, on yellow fever vaccine responses in identical twins.

This chain uses TRBV6-2 or TRBV6-3 with TRBJ1-5, with D unclear. The clonotype comes from a young woman in good health. The source material was CD4+ T cells sorted from blood. CDR3: CASSYNGDQPQHF. CDR3 nucleotide sequence: TGTGCCAGCAGTTACAACGGGGATCAGCCCCAGCATTTT.